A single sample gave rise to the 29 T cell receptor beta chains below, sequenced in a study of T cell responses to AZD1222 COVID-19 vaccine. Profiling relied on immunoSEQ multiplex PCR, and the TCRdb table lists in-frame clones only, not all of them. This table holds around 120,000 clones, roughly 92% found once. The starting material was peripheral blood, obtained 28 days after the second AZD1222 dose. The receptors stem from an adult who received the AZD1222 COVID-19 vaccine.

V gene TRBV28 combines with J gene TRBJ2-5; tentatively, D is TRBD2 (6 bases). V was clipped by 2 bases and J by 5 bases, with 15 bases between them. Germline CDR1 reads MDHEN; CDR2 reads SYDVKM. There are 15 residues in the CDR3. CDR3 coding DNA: TGTGCCAGCAGTTTAACGCCCCAAGGGAGGGAGACCCAGTACTTC. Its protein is CASSLTPQGRETQYF.

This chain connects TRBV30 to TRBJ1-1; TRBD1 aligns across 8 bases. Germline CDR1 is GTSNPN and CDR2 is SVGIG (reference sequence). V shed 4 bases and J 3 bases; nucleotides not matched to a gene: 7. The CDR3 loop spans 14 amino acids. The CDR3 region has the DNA TGTGCCTGGAATGGACAGGGTAGATACACTGAAGCTTTCTTT. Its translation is CAWNGQGRYTEAFF.

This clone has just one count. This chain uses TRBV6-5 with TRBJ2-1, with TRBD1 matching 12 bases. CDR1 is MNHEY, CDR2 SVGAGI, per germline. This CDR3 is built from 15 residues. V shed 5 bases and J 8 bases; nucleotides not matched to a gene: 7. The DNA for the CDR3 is TGTGCCAGCAGTCCCTGGGGACAGGGGGCTCATGAGCAGTTCTTC. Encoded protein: CASSPWGQGAHEQFF.

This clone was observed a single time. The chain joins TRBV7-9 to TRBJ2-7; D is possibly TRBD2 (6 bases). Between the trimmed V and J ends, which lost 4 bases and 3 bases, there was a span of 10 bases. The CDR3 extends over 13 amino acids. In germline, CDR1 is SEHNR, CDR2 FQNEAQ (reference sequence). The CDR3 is CASSWGTYYEQYF. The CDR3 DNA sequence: TGTGCCAGCAGCTGGGGGACTTACTACGAGCAGTACTTC.

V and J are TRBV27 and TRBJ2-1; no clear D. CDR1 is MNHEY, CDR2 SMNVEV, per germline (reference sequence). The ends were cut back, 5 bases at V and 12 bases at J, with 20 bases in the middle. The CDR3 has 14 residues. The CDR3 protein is CASSPPDISGGQFF. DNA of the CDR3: TGTGCCAGCAGTCCACCCGACATATCCGGTGGGCAGTTCTTC.

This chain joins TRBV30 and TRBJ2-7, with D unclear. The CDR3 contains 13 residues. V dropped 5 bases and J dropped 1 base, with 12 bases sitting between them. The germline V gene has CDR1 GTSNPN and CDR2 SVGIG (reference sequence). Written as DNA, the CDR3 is TGTGCCTGGGGCCACGCGATTTCCTACGAGCAGTACTTC. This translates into CAWGHAISYEQYF.

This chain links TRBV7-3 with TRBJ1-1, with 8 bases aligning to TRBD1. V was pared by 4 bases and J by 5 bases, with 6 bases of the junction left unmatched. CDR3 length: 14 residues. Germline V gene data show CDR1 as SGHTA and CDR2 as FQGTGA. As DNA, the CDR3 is TGTGCCAGCAGCTCCGATACAGGGGGAACTGAAGCTTTCTTT. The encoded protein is CASSSDTGGTEAFF. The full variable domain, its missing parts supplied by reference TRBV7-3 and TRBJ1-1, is GAGVSQTPSNKVTEKGKYVELRCDPISGHTALYWYRQSLGQGPEFLIYFQGTGAADDSGLPNDRFFAVRPEGSVSTLKIQRTERGDSAVYLCASSSDTGGTEAFFGQGTRLTVV.

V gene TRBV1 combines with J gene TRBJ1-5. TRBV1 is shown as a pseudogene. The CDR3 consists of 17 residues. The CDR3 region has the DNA TGCACCAGCAGGATCCTATTCTACCGGGGTACTGATCAGCCCCAGCATTTT. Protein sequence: CTSRILFYRGTDQPQHF.

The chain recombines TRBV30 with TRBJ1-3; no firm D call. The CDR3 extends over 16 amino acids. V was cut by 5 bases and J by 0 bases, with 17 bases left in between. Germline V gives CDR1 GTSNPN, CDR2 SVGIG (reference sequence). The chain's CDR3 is CAWGSLNPNSGNTIYF. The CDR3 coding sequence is TGTGCCTGGGGATCCCTTAATCCGAACTCTGGAAACACCATATATTTT.

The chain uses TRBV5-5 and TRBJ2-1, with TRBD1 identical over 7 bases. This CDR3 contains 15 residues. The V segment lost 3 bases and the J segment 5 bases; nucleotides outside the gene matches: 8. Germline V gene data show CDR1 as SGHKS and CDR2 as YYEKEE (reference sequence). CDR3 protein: CASSYNEGADNEQFF. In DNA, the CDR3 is TGTGCCAGCAGCTACAACGAGGGGGCGGACAATGAGCAGTTCTTC.

The CDR3 DNA follows: TGTGCCAGCACAGAGGACTCCTACGAGCAGTACTTC. Amino acids: CASTEDSYEQYF. The rearrangement links TRBV6-5 to TRBJ2-7; D uncertain. CDR1 MNHEY and CDR2 SVGAGI come from the germline V gene. This CDR3 has 12 residues. The ends were cut back, 7 bases at V and 0 bases at J, with 7 bases in the middle.

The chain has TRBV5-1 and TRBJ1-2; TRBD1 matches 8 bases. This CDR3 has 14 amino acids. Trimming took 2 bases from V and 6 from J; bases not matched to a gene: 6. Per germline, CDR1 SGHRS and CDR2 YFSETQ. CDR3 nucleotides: TGCGCCAGCAGCTTTAATCCGGACAGGGATGGCTACACCTTC. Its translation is CASSFNPDRDGYTF.

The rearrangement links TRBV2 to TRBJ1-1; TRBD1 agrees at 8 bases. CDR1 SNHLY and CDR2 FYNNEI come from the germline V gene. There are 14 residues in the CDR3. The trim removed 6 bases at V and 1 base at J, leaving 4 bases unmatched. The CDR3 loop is CASSLGTGNTEAFF. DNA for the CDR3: TGTGCCAGCAGCCTTGGGACAGGGAACACTGAAGCTTTCTTT.

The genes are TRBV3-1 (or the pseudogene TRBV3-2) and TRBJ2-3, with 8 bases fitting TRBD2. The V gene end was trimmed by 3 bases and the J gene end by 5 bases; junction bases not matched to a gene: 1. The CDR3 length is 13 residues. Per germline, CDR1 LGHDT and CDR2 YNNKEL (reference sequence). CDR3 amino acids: CASSQGLGDTQYF. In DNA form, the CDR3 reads TGTGCCAGCAGCCAGGGACTAGGAGATACGCAGTATTTT.

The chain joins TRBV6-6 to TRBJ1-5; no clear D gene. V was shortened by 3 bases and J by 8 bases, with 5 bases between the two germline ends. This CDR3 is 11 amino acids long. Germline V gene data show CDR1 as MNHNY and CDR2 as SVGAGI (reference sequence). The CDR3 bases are TGTGCCAGCAGTTATGGGGAGCCCCAGCATTTT. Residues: CASSYGEPQHF.

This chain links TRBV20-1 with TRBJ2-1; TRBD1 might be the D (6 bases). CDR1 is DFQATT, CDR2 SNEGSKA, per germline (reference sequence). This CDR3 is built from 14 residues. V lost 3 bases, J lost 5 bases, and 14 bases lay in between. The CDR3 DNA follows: TGCAGTGCTAGTGGGGGCTCCGCGAACAATGAGCAGTTCTTC. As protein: CSASGGSANNEQFF.

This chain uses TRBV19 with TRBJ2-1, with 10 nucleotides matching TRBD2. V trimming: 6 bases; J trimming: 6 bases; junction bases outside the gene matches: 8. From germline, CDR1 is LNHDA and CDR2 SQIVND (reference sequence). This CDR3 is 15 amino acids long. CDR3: CASRERTSGLNEQFF. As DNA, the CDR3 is TGTGCCAGTAGGGAAAGGACTAGCGGCCTCAATGAGCAGTTCTTC.

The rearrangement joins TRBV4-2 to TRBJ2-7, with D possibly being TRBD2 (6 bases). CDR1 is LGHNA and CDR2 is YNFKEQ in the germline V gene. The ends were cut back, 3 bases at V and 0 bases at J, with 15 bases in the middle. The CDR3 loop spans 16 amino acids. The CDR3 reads CASSQEAGTASYEQYF. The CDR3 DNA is TGTGCCAGCAGCCAGGAGGCCGGGACTGCCTCCTACGAGCAGTACTTC.

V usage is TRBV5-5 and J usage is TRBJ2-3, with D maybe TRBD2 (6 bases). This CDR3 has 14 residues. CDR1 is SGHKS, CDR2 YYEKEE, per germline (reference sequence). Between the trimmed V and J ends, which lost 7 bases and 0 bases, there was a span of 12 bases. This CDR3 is CASRRGGSTDTQYF. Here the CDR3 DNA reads TGTGCCAGCCGGCGGGGCGGAAGCACAGATACGCAGTATTTT.

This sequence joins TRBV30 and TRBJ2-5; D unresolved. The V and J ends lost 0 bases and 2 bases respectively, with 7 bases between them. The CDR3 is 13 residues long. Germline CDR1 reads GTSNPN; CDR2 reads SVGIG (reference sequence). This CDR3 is CAWSVTVQETQYF. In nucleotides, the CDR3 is TGTGCCTGGAGTGTAACAGTACAAGAGACCCAGTACTTC.

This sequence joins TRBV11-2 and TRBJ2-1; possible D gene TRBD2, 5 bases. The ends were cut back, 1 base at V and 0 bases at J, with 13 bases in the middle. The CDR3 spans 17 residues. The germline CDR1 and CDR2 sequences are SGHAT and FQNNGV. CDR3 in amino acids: CASSLGGLPSSYNEQFF. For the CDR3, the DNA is TGTGCCAGCAGCTTAGGAGGGTTACCGAGCTCCTACAATGAGCAGTTCTTC. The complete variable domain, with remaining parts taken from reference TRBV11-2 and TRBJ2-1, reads EAGVAQSPRYKIIEKRQSVAFWCNPISGHATLYWYQQILGQGPKLLIQFQNNGVVDDSQLPKDRFSAERLKGVDSTLKIQPAKLEDSAVYLCASSLGGLPSSYNEQFFGPGTRLTVL.

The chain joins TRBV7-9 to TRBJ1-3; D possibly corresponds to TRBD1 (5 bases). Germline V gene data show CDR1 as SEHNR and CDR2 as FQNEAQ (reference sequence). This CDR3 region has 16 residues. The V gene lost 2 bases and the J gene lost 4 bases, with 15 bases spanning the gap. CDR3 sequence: CASSLFPSQGGNTIYF. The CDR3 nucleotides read TGTGCCAGCAGCTTATTCCCCTCCCAGGGAGGAAACACCATATATTTT.

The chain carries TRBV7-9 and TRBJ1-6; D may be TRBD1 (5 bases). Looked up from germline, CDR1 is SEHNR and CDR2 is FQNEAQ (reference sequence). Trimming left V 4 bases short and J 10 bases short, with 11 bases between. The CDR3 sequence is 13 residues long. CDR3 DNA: TGTGCCAGCAGCTCCCTAGAGGGGTCACCCCTCCACTTT. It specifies CASSSLEGSPLHF.

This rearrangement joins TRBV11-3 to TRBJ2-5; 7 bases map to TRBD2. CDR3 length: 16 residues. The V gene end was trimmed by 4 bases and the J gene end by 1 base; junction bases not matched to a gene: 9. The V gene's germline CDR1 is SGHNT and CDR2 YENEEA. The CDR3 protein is CASSSGRREGQETQYF. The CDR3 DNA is TGTGCCAGCAGCTCAGGGAGGAGGGAGGGCCAAGAGACCCAGTACTTC.

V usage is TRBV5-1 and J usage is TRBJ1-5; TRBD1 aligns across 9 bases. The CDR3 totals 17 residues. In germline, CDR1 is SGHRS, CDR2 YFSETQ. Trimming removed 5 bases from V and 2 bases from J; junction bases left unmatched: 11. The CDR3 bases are TGCGCCAGCAGGTCCAGGGGGACAGGGTTTTGCAATCAGCCCCAGCATTTT. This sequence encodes CASRSRGTGFCNQPQHF.

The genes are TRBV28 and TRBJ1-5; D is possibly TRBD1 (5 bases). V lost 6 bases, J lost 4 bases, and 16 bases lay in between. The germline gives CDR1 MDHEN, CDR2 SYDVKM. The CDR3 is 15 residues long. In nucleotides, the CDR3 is TGTGCCAGCAGCTATGTTGGGGGGTCTAATCAGCCCCAGCATTTT. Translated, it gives CASSYVGGSNQPQHF.

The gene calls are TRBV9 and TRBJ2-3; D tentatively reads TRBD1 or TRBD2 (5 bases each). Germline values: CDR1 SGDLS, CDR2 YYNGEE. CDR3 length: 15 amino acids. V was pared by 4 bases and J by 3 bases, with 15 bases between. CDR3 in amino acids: CASSLWDGETDTQYF. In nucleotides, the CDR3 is TGTGCCAGCAGCTTGTGGGACGGGGAGACAGATACGCAGTATTTT. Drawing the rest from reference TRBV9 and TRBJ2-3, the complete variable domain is DSGVTQTPKHLITATGQRVTLRCSPRSGDLSVYWYQQSLDQGLQFLIQYYNGEERAKGNILERFSAQQFPDLHSELNLSSLELGDSALYFCASSLWDGETDTQYFGPGTRLTVL.

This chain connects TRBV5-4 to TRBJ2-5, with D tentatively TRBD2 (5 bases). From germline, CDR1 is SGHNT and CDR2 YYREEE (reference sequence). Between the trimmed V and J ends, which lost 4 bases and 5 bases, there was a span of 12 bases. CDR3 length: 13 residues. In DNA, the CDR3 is TGTGCCAGCAGCCGCCGGGATGGGGAGACCCAGTACTTC. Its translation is CASSRRDGETQYF.

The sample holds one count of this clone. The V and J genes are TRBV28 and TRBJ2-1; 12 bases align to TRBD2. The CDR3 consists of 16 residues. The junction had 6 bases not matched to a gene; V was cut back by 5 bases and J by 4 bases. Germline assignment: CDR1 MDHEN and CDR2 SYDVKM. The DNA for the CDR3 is TGTGCCAGCAGTATCCCGACTAGCGGGAGATACAATGAGCAGTTCTTC. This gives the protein CASSIPTSGRYNEQFF.